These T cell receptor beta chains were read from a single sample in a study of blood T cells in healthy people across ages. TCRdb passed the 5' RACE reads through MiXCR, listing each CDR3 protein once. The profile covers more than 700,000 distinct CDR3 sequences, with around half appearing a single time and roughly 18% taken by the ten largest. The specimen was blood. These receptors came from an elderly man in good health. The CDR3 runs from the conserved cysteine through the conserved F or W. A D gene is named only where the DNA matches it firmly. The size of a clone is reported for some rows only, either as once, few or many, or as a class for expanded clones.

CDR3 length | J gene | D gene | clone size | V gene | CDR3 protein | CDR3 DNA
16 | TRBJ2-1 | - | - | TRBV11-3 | CASSLLRGVSYNEQFF | TGTGCCAGCAGCTTATTGCGAGGCGTCTCCTACAATGAGCAGTTCTTC
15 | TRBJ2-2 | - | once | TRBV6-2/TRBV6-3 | CASSYANPWAGELFF | TGTGCCAGCAGTTACGCGAATCCCTGGGCCGGGGAGCTGTTTTTT
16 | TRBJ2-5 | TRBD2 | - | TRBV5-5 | CASSLLVAGAVDEQYF | TGTGCCAGCAGCTTGTTAGTAGCGGGAGCGGTGGATGAGCAGTACTTC
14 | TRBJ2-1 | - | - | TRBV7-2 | CASRVGLPGDEQFF | TGTGCCAGCAGGGTGGGACTCCCTGGGGATGAGCAGTTCTTC
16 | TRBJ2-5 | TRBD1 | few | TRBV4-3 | CASSPQMGTGQETQYF | TGCGCCAGCAGCCCCCAGATGGGGACAGGCCAAGAGACCCAGTACTTC
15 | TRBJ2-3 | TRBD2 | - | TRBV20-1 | CSAPTSSGVADTQYF | TGCAGTGCTCCTACCTCTAGCGGGGTTGCCGATACGCAGTATTTT
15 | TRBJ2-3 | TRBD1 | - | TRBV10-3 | CAISEIGQGTDTQYF | TGTGCCATCAGTGAAATAGGACAGGGTACAGATACGCAGTATTTT
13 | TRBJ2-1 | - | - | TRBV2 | CASGELRGNEQFF | TGTGCCAGCGGTGAGCTCAGAGGGAATGAGCAGTTCTTC
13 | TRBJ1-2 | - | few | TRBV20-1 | CSARDTRTYGYTF | TGCAGTGCTAGAGATACTAGGACCTATGGCTACACCTTC
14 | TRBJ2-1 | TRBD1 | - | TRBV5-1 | CASSAGQGHNEQFF | TGCGCCAGCAGCGCTGGACAGGGGCACAATGAGCAGTTCTTC
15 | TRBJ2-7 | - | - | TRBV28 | CASISRGPSFHEQYF | TGTGCCAGCATCTCCAGGGGCCCCTCTTTTCACGAGCAGTACTTC
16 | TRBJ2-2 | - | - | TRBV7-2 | CASSPGGSPNTGELFF | TGTGCCAGCAGCCCCGGAGGGTCTCCGAACACCGGGGAGCTGTTTTTT
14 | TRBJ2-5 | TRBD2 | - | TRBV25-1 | CASSHPAGGETQYF | TGTGCCAGCTCGCACCCGGCGGGGGGAGAGACCCAGTACTTC
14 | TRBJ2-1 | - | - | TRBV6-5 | CASSYVDTYNEQFF | TGTGCCAGCAGTTACGTGGACACCTACAATGAGCAGTTCTTC
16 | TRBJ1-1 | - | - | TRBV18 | CASSRNGAQGSTEAFF | TGTGCCAGCTCACGGAACGGGGCGCAGGGAAGCACTGAAGCTTTCTTT
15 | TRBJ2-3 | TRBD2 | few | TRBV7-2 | CASSLTSGSVDTQYF | TGTGCCAGTAGCCTAACTAGCGGGAGTGTAGATACGCAGTATTTT
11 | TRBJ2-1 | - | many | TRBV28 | CASSLWQEQFF | TGTGCCAGCAGTTTGTGGCAGGAGCAGTTCTTC
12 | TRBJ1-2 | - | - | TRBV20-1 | CSAAGGGNGYTF | TGCAGTGCTGCGGGTGGGGGTAACGGCTACACCTTC
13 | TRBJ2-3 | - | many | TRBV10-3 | CAISESGTDTQYF | TGTGCCATCAGTGAGTCTGGGACAGATACGCAGTATTTT
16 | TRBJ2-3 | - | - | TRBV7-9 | CASSLADLARGDTQYF | TGTGCCAGCAGCTTAGCCGACCTGGCCCGGGGGGATACGCAGTATTTT
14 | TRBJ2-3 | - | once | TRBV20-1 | CSAKIPLGPDTQYF | TGCAGTGCTAAAATTCCCCTGGGACCAGATACGCAGTATTTT
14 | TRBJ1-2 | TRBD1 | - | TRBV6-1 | CASFTGQGHYGYTF | TGTGCCAGCTTCACGGGACAGGGGCACTATGGCTACACCTTC
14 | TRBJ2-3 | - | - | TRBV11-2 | CASSQRTTADTQYF | TGTGCCAGCAGCCAACGAACGACGGCAGATACGCAGTATTTT
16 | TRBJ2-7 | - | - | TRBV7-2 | CASSLAGGGGPYEQYF | TGTGCCAGCAGCTTAGCTGGGGGAGGGGGACCCTACGAGCAGTACTTC
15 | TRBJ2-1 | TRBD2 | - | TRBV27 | CASSFGTSGNNEQFF | TGTGCCAGCAGTTTTGGGACTAGCGGGAACAATGAGCAGTTCTTC
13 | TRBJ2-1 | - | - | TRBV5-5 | CASSLVGDNEQFF | TGTGCCAGCAGCTTGGTCGGGGACAATGAGCAGTTCTTC
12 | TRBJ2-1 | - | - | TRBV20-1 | CSASGRGWEQFF | TGCAGTGCTAGTGGCCGCGGCTGGGAGCAGTTCTTC
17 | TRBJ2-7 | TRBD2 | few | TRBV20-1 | CSALPGLAGEHSYEQYF | TGCAGTGCTTTACCGGGACTAGCGGGAGAGCACTCCTACGAGCAGTACTTC
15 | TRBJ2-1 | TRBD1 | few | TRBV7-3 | CASSFIADRVDEQFF | TGTGCCAGCAGTTTTATAGCGGACAGGGTCGATGAGCAGTTCTTC
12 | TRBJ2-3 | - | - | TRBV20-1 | CSAEDGPDTQYF | TGCAGTGCCGAAGATGGTCCAGATACGCAGTATTTT
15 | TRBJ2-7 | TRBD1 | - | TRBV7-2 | CASSLSRDRHYEQYF | TGTGCCAGCAGCTTATCCCGGGACAGGCACTACGAGCAGTACTTC
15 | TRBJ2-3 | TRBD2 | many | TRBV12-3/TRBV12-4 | CASSLAGASTDTQYF | TGTGCCAGCAGTCTAGCGGGAGCTAGCACAGATACGCAGTATTTT
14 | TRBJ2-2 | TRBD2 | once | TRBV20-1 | CSAPSGRDTGELFF | TGCAGTGCTCCTAGCGGGAGGGACACCGGGGAGCTGTTTTTT
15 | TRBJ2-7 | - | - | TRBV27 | CASSLSNGISYEQYF | TGTGCCAGCAGTTTATCGAACGGTATCTCCTACGAGCAGTACTTC
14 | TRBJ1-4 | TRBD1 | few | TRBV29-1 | CSVELVTGNEKLFF | TGCAGCGTTGAGCTCGTGACAGGGAATGAAAAACTGTTTTTT
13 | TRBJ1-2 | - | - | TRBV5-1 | CASSPVKGYGYTF | TGCGCCAGCAGTCCTGTGAAAGGCTATGGCTACACCTTC
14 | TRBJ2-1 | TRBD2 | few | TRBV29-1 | CSVEWASGTAEQFF | TGCAGCGTTGAATGGGCTAGCGGTACGGCTGAGCAGTTCTTC
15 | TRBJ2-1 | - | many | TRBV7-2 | CASSLEVGRINEQFF | TGTGCCAGCAGCTTAGAGGTAGGGAGGATCAACGAGCAGTTCTTC
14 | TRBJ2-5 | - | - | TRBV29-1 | CSVEDQGGGETQYF | TGCAGCGTTGAAGATCAAGGGGGTGGGGAGACCCAGTACTTC
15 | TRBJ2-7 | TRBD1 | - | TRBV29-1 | CSVEDRGTGAHEQYF | TGCAGCGTTGAAGATCGCGGGACAGGGGCTCACGAGCAGTACTTC
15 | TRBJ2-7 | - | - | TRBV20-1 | CSGTGLEGSGYEQYF | TGCAGTGGTACGGGCCTCGAAGGGAGCGGTTACGAGCAGTACTTC
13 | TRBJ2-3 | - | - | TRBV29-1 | CSVMTGSTDTQYF | TGCAGCGTGATGACGGGGAGCACAGATACGCAGTATTTT
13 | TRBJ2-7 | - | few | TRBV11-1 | CASSWALTYEQYF | TGTGCCAGCAGCTGGGCCCTCACCTACGAGCAGTACTTC
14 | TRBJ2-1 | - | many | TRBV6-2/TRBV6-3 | CASSYSRSYNEQFF | TGTGCCAGCAGTTACTCGCGCTCCTACAATGAGCAGTTCTTC
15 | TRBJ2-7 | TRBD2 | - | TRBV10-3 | CAISGLAASSYEQYF | TGTGCCATCAGTGGGCTAGCGGCCTCCTCCTACGAGCAGTACTTC
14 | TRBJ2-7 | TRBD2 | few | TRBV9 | CASSVGSSGYEQYF | TGTGCCAGCAGCGTAGGGTCTAGCGGCTACGAGCAGTACTTC
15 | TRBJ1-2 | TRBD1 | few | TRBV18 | CASSPPPDRGYGYTF | TGTGCCAGCTCACCACCTCCCGACAGGGGCTATGGCTACACCTTC
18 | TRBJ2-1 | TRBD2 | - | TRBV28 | CAGSFGGATSGSDNKQFF | TGTGCCGGCAGTTTTGGGGGGGCGACTAGCGGGAGCGACAATAAGCAGTTCTTC
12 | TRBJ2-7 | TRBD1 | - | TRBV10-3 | CAVGTATYEQYF | TGTGCCGTTGGGACAGCTACCTACGAGCAGTACTTC